Reported below is one T cell receptor (beta chain). Its antigen is unknown. The data originate from a study of CD8+CD57+ T cells in acquired aplastic anemia. This CDR3 has 15 residues. Germline V gene sequence: CDR1 SGHRS, CDR2 YFSETQ. V gave up 4 bases and J gave up 0 bases; unmatched junction bases: 2. Previously, flow cytometry had revealed CD8+CD57+ cell expansion in the patients chosen for sequencing. Whole-study findings and limits: Researchers reported that CD8+ Simpson's diversity was not significantly different in patients versus controls.

Template material for TCR beta VDJ and CDR3 profiling consisted of genomic DNA. From the reads, TCRdb called clonotypes with MiXCR, one entry per CDR3 protein. The table lists roughly 150,000 distinct CDR3 sequences, less than 60% of them singletons. The sequencing sample was made of sorted CD4+, CD8+, or CD8+CD57+ T cells (not recorded which) from PBMCs. The source of this sequence is a human donor with aplastic anemia. The chain employs TRBV5-1 and TRBJ2-7; TRBD1 matches at 12 bases. CDR3 in amino acids: CASSRDRGLSYEQYF. Written as DNA, the CDR3 is TGCGCCAGCAGCAGGGACAGGGGGCTCTCCTACGAGCAGTACTTC.